This section outlines one T cell receptor beta chain sequence together with its context. The antigen is not known. This specimen comes from a study of OX40 agonist ivuxolimab in advanced cancers. Study summary: Melanoma, hepatocellular carcinoma, head and neck or renal cell cancer occurred in dose-escalation patients. Study outcomes and limitations: The 0.1-3.0 mg/kg partial responders had among the lowest clonal expansion. Clonal expansion was seen in CD4+ and CD8+ blood T cells by week 6 at 0.1 to 3.0 mg/kg.

Trimming cost V 3 bases and J 3 bases, with 14 bases left between them. The CDR3 consists of 15 residues. CDR1 is SGHRS, CDR2 YFSETQ, per germline. TCRdb's table, derived via immunoSEQ multiplex PCR, lists solely in-frame clones and lacks some. The sample consists of some 50,000 clones, 75% to 90% of them appearing once. The sequence was collected from an adult with an advanced solid tumor such as melanoma, head and neck, liver or kidney cancer. This sample comprised CD4+ or CD8+ T cells sorted from blood, obtained in a trial of the OX40 agonist ivuxolimab. This chain links TRBV5-1 with TRBJ2-3, with D maybe TRBD1 (5 bases). This CDR3 is CASSYGHKGTDTQYF. The DNA for the CDR3 is TGCGCCAGCAGCTACGGACACAAGGGGACAGATACGCAGTATTTT.